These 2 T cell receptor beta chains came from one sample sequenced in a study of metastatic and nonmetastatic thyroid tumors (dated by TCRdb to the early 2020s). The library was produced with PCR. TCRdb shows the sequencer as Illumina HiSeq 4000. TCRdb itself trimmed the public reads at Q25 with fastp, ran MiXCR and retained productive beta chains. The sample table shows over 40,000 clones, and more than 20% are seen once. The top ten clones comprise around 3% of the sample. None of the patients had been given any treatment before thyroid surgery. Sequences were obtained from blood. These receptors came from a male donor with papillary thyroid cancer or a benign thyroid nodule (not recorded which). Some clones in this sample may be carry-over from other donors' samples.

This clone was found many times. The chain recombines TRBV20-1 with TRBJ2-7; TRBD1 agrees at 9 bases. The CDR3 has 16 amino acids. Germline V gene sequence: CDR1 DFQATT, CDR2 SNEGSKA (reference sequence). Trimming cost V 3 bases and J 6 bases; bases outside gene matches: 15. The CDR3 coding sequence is TGCAGTGCTAGGGACTATGACAGGGGGTCGGGTAGCGAGCAGTACTTC. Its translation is CSARDYDRGSGSEQYF.

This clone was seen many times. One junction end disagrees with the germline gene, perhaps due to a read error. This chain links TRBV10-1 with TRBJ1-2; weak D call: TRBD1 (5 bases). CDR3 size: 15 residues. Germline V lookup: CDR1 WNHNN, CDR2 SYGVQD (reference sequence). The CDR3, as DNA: TGCGCCAGCGGCAAGACAGCCGGGGAAGTGAATGGTTACACCTTC. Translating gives CASGKTAGEVNGYTF.